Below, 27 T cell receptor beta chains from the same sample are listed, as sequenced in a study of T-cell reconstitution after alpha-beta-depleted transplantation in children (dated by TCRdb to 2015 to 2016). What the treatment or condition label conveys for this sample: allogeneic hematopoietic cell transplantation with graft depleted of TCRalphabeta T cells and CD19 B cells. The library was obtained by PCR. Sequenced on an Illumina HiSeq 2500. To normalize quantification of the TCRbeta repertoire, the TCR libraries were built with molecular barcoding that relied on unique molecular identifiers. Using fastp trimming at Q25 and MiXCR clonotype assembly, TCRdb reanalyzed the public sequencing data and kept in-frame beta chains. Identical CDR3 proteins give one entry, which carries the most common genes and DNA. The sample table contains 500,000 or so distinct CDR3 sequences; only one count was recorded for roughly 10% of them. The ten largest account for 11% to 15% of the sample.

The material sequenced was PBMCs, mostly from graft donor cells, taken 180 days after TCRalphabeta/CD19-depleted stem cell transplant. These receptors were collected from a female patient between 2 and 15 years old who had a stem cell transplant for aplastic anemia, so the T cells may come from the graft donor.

CDR3 loop: CASSSRDRGRGTEAFF. The CDR3 region has the DNA TGTGCCAGCAGCTCCCGGGACAGGGGGCGCGGGACTGAAGCTTTCTTT. This sequence joins TRBV13 and TRBJ1-1; 12 bases are a match to TRBD1. Germline V CDR1 and CDR2: PRHDT, FYEKMQ (reference sequence). J lost 5 bases, V lost 4 bases, and 8 bases had no gene match. This CDR3 has 16 amino acids.

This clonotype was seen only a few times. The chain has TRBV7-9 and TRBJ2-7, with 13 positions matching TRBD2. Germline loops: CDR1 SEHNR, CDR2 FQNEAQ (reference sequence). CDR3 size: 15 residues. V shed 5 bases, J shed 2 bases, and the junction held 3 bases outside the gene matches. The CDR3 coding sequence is TGTGCCAGCAGCCCTACTAGCGGGAGGGCCTACGAGCAGTACGTC. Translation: CASSPTSGRAYEQYV.

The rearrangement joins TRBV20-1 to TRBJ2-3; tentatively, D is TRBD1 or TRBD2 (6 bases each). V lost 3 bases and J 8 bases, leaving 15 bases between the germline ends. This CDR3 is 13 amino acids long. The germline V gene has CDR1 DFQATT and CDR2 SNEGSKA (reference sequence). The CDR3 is CSARRGTWGTQYF. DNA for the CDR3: TGCAGTGCTAGGAGGGGGACTTGGGGTACGCAGTATTTT.

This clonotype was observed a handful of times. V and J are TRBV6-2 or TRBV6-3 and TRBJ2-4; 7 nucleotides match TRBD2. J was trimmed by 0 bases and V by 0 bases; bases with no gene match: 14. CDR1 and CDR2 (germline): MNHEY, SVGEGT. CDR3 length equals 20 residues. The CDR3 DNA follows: TGTGCCAGCAGTTACTCGGGTGTAACTAGCGTGAGGGAAGCCAAAAACATTCAGTACTTC. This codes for CASSYSGVTSVREAKNIQYF.

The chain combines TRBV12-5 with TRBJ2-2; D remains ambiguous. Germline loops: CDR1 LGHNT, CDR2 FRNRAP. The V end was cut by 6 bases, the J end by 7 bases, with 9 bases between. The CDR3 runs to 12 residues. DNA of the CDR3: TGTGCTAGTGGGGACGGATACGGGGAGCTGTTTTTT. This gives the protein CASGDGYGELFF.

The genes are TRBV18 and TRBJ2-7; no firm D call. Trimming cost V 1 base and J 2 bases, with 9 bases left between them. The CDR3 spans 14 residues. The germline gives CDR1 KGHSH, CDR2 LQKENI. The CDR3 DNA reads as TGTGCCAGCTCACCACGTAACAGAACCTACGAGCAGTACTTC. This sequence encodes CASSPRNRTYEQYF.

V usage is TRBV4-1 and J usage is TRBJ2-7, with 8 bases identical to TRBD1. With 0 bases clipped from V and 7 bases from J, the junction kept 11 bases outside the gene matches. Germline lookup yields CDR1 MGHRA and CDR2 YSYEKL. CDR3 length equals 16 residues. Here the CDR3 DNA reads TGCGCCAGCAGCCAAGATTTTACAGGGGGTCTGCGGGAGCAGTACTTC. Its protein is CASSQDFTGGLREQYF.

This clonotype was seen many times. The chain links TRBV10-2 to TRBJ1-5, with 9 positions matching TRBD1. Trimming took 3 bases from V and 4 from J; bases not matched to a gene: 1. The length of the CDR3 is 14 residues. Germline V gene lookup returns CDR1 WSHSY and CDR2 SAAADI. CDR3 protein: CASSEGTGNQPQHF. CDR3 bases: TGCGCCAGCAGTGAAGGGACAGGGAATCAGCCCCAGCATTTT.

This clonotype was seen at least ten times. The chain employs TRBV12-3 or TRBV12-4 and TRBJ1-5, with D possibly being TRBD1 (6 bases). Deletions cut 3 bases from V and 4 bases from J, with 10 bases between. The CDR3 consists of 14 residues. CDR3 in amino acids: CASSFEGGNQPQHF. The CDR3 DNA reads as TGTGCCAGCAGTTTTGAGGGGGGGAATCAGCCCCAGCATTTT.

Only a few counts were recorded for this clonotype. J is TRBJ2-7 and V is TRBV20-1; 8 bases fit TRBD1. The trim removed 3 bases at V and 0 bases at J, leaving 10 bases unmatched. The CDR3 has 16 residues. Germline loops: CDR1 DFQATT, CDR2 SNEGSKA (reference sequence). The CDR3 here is CSARDSWDRLSYEQYF. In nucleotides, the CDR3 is TGCAGTGCTAGGGACTCGTGGGACAGGCTCTCCTACGAGCAGTACTTC.

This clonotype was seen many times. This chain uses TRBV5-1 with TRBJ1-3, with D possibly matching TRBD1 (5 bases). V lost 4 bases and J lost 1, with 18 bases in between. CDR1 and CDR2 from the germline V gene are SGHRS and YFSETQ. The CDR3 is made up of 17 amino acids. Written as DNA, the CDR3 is TGCGCCAGCAGCCGGGACGTCACCCCTCTGTCTGGAAACACCATATATTTT. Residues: CASSRDVTPLSGNTIYF. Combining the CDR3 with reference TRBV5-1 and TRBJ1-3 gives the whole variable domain KAGVTQTPRYLIKTRGQQVTLSCSPISGHRSVSWYQQTPGQGLQFLFEYFSETQRNKGNFPGRFSGRQFSNSRSEMNVSTLELGDSALYLCASSRDVTPLSGNTIYFGEGSWLTVV.

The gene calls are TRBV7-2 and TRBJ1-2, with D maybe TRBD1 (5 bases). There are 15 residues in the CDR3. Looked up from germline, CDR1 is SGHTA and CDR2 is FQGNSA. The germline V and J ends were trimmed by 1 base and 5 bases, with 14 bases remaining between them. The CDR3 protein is CASSLEFRDRYGYTF. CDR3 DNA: TGTGCCAGCAGCTTAGAGTTCAGGGATCGATATGGCTACACCTTC.

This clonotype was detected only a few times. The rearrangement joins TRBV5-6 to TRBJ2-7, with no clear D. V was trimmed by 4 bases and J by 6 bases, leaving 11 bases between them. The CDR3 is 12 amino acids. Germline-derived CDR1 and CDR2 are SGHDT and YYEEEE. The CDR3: CASSRTHGEQYV. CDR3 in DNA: TGTGCCAGCAGCCGGACCCATGGCGAGCAGTACGTC.

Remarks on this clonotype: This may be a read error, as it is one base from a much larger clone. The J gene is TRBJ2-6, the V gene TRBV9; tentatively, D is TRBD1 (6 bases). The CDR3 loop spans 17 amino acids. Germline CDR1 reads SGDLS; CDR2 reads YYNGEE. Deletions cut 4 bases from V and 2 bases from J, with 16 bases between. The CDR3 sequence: CASSLSTGGPGANVLTF. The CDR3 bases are TGTGCCAGCAGCCTTTCGACAGGAGGCCCTGGGGCCAACGTCCTGACTTTC.

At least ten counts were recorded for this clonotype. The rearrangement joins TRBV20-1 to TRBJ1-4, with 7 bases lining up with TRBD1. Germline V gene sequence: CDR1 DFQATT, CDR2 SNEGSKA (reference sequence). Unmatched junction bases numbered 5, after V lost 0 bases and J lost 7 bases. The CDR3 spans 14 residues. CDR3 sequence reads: CSARDSGQVEKLFF. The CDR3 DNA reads TGCAGTGCTAGAGATTCCGGACAGGTTGAAAAACTGTTTTTT.

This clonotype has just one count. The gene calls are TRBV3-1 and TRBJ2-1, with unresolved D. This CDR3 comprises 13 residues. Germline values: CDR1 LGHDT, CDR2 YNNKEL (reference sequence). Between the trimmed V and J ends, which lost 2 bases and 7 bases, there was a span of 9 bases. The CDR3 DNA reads TGTGCCAGCAGCCAAAGGTATGAGAATGAGCAGTTCTTC. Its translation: CASSQRYENEQFF.

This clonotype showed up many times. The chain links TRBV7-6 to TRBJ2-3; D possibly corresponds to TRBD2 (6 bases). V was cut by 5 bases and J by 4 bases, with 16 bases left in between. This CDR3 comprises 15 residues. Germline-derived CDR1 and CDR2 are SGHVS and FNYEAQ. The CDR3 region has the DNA TGTGCCAGCAGCCGTGACCGGGGAGGAGCAGATACGCAGTATTTT. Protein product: CASSRDRGGADTQYF.

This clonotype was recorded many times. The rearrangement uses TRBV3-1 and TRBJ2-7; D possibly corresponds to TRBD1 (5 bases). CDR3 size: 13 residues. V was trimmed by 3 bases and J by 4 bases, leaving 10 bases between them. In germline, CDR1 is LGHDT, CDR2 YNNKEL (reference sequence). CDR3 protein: CASSQAGRYEQYF. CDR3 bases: TGTGCCAGCAGCCAGGCAGGGCGATACGAGCAGTACTTC.

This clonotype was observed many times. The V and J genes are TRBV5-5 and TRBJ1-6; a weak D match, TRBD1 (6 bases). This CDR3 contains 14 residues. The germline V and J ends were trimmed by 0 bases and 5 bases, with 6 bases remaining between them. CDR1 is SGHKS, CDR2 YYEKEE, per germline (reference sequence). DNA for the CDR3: TGTGCCAGCAGCTTGGGGGACAATAATTCACCCCTCCACTTT. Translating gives CASSLGDNNSPLHF.

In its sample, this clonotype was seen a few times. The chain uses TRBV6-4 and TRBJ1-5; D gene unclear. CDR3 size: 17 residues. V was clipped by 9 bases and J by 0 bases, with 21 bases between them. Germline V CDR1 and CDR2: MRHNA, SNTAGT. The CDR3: CARSADSENYSNQPQHF. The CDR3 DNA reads TGTGCCAGATCGGCGGATTCCGAGAACTATAGCAATCAGCCCCAGCATTTT.

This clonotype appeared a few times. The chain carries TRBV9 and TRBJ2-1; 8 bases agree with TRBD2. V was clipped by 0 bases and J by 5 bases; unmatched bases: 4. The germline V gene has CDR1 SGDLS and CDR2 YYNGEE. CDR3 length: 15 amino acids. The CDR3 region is CASSVVGRAHNEQFF. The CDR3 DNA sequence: TGTGCCAGCAGCGTAGTCGGGAGGGCCCACAATGAGCAGTTCTTC.

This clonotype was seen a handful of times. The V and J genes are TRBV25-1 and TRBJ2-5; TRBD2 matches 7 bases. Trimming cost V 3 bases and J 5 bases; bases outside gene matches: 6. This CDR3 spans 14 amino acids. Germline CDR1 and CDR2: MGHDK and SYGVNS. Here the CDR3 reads CASSDKREGETQYF. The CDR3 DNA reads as TGTGCCAGCAGTGATAAGCGGGAAGGCGAGACCCAGTACTTC.

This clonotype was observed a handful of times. The CDR3 bases are TGTGCCACTAGGGTTGGGGACAGACCTAATCAGCCCCAGCATTTT. Translating it yields CATRVGDRPNQPQHF. The V gene is TRBV19, the J gene TRBJ1-5, with 7 bases that match TRBD1. This CDR3 has 15 amino acids. Germline assignment: CDR1 LNHDA and CDR2 SQIVND (reference sequence). The junction had 13 bases not matched to a gene; V was cut back by 10 bases and J by 4 bases. The variable domain in full, completed from reference TRBV19 and TRBJ1-5, reads DGGITQSPKYLFRKEGQNVTLSCEQNLNHDAMYWYRQDPGQGLRLIYYSQIVNDFQKGDIAEGYSVSREKKESFPLTVTSAQKNPTAFYLCATRVGDRPNQPQHFGDGTRLSIL.

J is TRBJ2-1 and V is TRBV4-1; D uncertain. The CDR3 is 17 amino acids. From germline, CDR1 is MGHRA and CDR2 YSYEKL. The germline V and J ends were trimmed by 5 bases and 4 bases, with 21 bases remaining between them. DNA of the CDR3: TGCGCCAGCAGCGAATCCCACTCGATAGCCATATACAATGAGCAGTTCTTC. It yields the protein CASSESHSIAIYNEQFF.

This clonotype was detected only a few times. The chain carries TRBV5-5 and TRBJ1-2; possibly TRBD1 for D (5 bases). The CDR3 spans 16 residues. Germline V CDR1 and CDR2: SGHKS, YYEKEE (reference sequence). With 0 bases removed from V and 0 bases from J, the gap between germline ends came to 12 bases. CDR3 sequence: CASSLVAGIANYGYTF. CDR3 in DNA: TGTGCCAGCAGCTTGGTGGCAGGGATAGCTAACTATGGCTACACCTTC. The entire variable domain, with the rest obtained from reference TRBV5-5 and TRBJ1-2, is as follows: DAGVTQSPTHLIKTRGQQVTLRCSPISGHKSVSWYQQVLGQGPQFIFQYYEKEERGRGNFPDRFSARQFPNYSSELNVNALLLGDSALYLCASSLVAGIANYGYTFGSGTRLTVV.

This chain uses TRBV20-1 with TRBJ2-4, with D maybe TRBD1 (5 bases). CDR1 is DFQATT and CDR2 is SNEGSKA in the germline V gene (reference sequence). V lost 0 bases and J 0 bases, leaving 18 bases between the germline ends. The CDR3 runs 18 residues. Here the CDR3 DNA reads TGCAGTGCTAGAGATGAAACACAGGCCTCTCTAGCCAAAAACATTCAGTACTTC. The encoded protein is CSARDETQASLAKNIQYF.

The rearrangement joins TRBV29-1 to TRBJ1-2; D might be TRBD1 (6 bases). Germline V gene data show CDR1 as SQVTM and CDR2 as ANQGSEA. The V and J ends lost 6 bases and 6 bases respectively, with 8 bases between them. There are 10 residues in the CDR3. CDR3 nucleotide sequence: TGCAGCGTCGCAGGGGATGGCTACACCTTC. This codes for CSVAGDGYTF.